Listed below are T cell receptor beta chains from one sample, sequenced in a study of cytomegalovirus exposure and HLA in healthy donors. Sequenced by immunoSEQ multiplex PCR; TCRdb stores in-frame clones only, minus some. This table has roughly 99,000 clones, about 74% appearing once. What was sequenced was PBMCs. These receptors originate from a male donor in good health and CMV-seronegative. Both conserved end residues are trimmed from each CDR3.

TRBV28	ASSMYRGGNQPQH
TRBV7-8	ASSPNRGRDPRSFTEAF
TRBV7-9	ASSWTGYEQY
TRBV28	ASSLSGTGPEEQY
TRBV27	ASSLSWSGANNYEQY
TRBV28	ASRPTSVETQY
TRBV7-2	ASSSQRGHAYNEQF
TRBV5-1	ASSLDGGSSYNEQF
TRBV27	ASSWAQGGEQY
TRBV7-2	ASNSFGRAGEQY
TRBV28	ASSLTGAGGNQPQH
TRBV7-2	ASSSTSGMGTDTQY
TRBV6-4	ASSDRSGSGNNEQF
TRBV4-2	ASSQDRSYEQY
TRBV27	ASSGPRFKPQDGLFTYEQY
TRBV6-1	ASSTQGKNQPQH
TRBV11-2	ASSLVGQGASSYEQY
TRBV15	ATSRDIAYEQY
TRBV5-4	ASSLPLETQY
TRBV19	ASSRLGQGGYGYT
TRBV19	ASSIRIGLKDYGYT
TRBV2	ASSEDLAAALAKNIQY
TRBV7-9	ASSLSRTYEQY
TRBV5-1	ASSLGVGLATDTQY
TRBV30	AWSVQVGGYEQY
TRBV6-5	ASRQDRNYGYT
TRBV6-5	ASSYGTGKTYEQY
TRBV20-1	SASRGWEQY